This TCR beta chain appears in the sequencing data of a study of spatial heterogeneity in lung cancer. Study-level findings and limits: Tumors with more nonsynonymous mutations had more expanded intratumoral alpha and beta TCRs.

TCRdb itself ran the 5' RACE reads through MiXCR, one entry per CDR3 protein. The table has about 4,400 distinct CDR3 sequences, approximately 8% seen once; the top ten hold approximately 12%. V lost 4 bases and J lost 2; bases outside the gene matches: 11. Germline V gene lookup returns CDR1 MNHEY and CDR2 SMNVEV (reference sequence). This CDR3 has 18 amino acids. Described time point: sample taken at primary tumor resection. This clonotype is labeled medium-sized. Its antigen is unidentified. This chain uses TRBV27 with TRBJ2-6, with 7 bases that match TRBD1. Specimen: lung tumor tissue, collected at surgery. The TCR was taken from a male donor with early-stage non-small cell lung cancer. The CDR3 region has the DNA TGTGCCAGCAGTTCGGACAGGCCAGGGCCCACTGGGGCCAACGTCCTGACTTTC. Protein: CASSSDRPGPTGANVLTF.